Following are 14 T cell receptor beta chains from one sample sequenced in a study of shared clonotypes between healthy human individuals. TCRdb keeps only in-frame clones here, not all; method: immunoSEQ multiplex PCR. The profile shows 650,000 to 700,000 clones, about 92% of them singletons. The sample was memory CD8+ T cells from PBMCs. Subset meaning: CD45RO+ cells pooled with CCR7-negative TemRA cells. Receptors originate from a man between 18 and 29 years old in good health. Some clones in this sample may be carry-over from other donors' samples.

This chain links TRBV27 with TRBJ1-2, with TRBD1 matching 7 bases. The CDR3 is made up of 13 amino acids. V shed 5 bases, J shed 4 bases, and the junction held 4 bases outside the gene matches. CDR1 and CDR2 (germline): MNHEY, SMNVEV (reference sequence). The CDR3 region has the DNA TGTGCCAGCAGTGCGGGACAGAGCTATGGCTACACCTTC. Translation gives CASSAGQSYGYTF.

J is TRBJ2-1 and V is TRBV4-3; TRBD1 matches at 7 bases. Trimming took 1 base from V and 0 from J; bases not matched to a gene: 12. Per the germline V gene, CDR1 is LGHNA and CDR2 is YSLEER. The CDR3 contains 19 residues. As DNA, the CDR3 is TGCGCCAGCAGCCAAGCTACGACAGGGCTAACTAGCTCCTACAATGAGCAGTTCTTC. As protein: CASSQATTGLTSSYNEQFF.

The CDR3 region has the DNA TGTGCCAGCAGTGAGGGACAGGGGGTTTCTGGCTACACCTTC. Encoded protein: CASSEGQGVSGYTF. The rearrangement joins TRBV6-4 to TRBJ1-2; TRBD1 agrees at 11 bases. The CDR3 sequence is 14 residues long. Unmatched junction bases numbered 4, after V lost 3 bases and J lost 7 bases. Germline loops: CDR1 MRHNA, CDR2 SNTAGT.

V gene TRBV7-9 combines with J gene TRBJ2-7, with D perhaps matching TRBD1 (6 bases). Germline lookup yields CDR1 SEHNR and CDR2 FQNEAQ (reference sequence). V shed 6 bases and J shed 0 bases, with 15 bases lying between them. CDR3 size: 15 residues. CDR3 loop: CASSPPGHISYEQYF. CDR3 nucleotides: TGTGCCAGCAGTCCGCCGGGACACATCTCCTACGAGCAGTACTTC.

This chain uses TRBV15 with TRBJ2-5; 7 bases map to TRBD1. The DNA end is a closer match to TRBJ2-7, so the J assignment may be wrong. The germline V gene encodes CDR1 LNHNV and CDR2 YYDKDF (reference sequence). CDR3 length: 15 amino acids. CDR3 in DNA: TGTGCCACCAGCGAAAGGACAGGCAGCTCCTACGAGCAGTACTTC. Protein product: CATSERTGSSYEQYF.

The CDR3 spells CASSVESQGSNLKWTSGRQETQYF. In DNA form, the CDR3 reads TGTGCCAGCAGCGTAGAAAGCCAGGGGAGCAACCTGAAATGGACTAGCGGGAGGCAGGAGACCCAGTACTTC. The chain is built from TRBV9 and TRBJ2-5; 14 bases are shared with TRBD2. CDR3 length: 24 residues. With V trimmed by 0 bases and J by 5 bases, 27 bases remained unmatched. Germline V gene data show CDR1 as SGDLS and CDR2 as YYNGEE.

V gene TRBV7-8 combines with J gene TRBJ1-5; D ambiguous. Germline V CDR1 and CDR2: SGHVS, FQNEAQ. The CDR3 sequence is 13 residues long. Trimming pared 2 bases from V and 8 bases from J, leaving 10 bases between. This chain's CDR3 is CASSLPGWEPQHF. The CDR3 DNA follows: TGTGCCAGCAGCTTACCCGGATGGGAGCCCCAGCATTTT.

This chain uses TRBV27 with TRBJ2-1; D gene ambiguous. The CDR3 is 15 amino acids. Germline CDR1 reads MNHEY; CDR2 reads SMNVEV (reference sequence). Trimming left V 6 bases short and J 1 base short, with 13 bases between. CDR3 in amino acids: CASSPTHSSYNEQFF. The CDR3 bases are TGTGCCAGCAGCCCGACCCATTCTTCCTACAATGAGCAGTTCTTC.

This chain connects TRBV9 to TRBJ2-3; 8 bases line up with TRBD1. The CDR3 has 14 amino acids. J gave up 1 base and V 5 bases, and 3 bases lay outside the gene matches. The germline V gene has CDR1 SGDLS and CDR2 YYNGEE. CDR3 sequence reads: CASSPQGGTDTQYF. CDR3 bases: TGTGCCAGCAGTCCACAGGGGGGCACAGATACGCAGTATTTT.

The V gene is TRBV6-5, the J gene TRBJ2-1; 7 nucleotides align to TRBD1. The CDR3 extends over 14 amino acids. The germline CDR1 and CDR2 sequences are MNHEY and SVGAGI. Germline trimming cut 5 bases from V and 10 bases from J; bases unmatched to any gene: 11. The CDR3 loop is CASSGTRQGNEQFF. The CDR3 DNA sequence: TGTGCCAGCAGTGGTACACGACAGGGAAACGAGCAGTTCTTC.

V is TRBV11-2 and J is TRBJ1-2; 11 nucleotides match TRBD1. CDR1 is SGHAT, CDR2 FQNNGV, per germline. Trimming took 1 base from V and 2 from J; bases not matched to a gene: 3. The CDR3 extends over 16 amino acids. The CDR3 spells CASSLGTGGSNYGYTF. CDR3 DNA: TGTGCCAGCAGCTTAGGGACAGGGGGCTCCAACTATGGCTACACCTTC.

This clone was observed once. This rearrangement joins TRBV7-9 to TRBJ2-7; TRBD2 is a possible D gene (5 bases). V was pared by 3 bases and J by 4 bases, with 13 bases between. The CDR3 loop spans 14 amino acids. Germline CDR1 SEHNR, CDR2 FQNEAQ (reference sequence). CDR3 loop: CASSFGVGSYEQYF. The CDR3 DNA is TGTGCCAGCAGCTTCGGGGTAGGGTCGTACGAGCAGTACTTC.

The chain couples TRBV9 to TRBJ2-7; the D is unclear. The CDR3 totals 15 residues. The germline CDR1 and CDR2 sequences are SGDLS and YYNGEE. V lost 0 bases to trimming and J lost 0 bases, with 10 bases between them. CDR3 region: CASSVVAHSSYEQYF. The CDR3 DNA follows: TGTGCCAGCAGCGTAGTAGCACACAGCTCCTACGAGCAGTACTTC.

V usage is TRBV2 and J usage is TRBJ1-6; D gene ambiguous. The germline V gene encodes CDR1 SNHLY and CDR2 FYNNEI. The CDR3 spans 17 residues. Trimming cost V 2 bases and J 11 bases, with 22 bases left between them. The DNA for the CDR3 is TGTGCCAGCAGTGAATCTTTTCCCCGGGAGCTGTGGCCACCCCTCCACTTT. This sequence encodes CASSESFPRELWPPLHF. Using reference TRBV2 and TRBJ1-6 for the parts outside the CDR3, the full variable domain is EPEVTQTPSHQVTQMGQEVILRCVPISNHLYFYWYRQILGQKVEFLVSFYNNEISEKSEIFDDQFSVERPDGSNFTLKIRSTKLEDSAMYFCASSESFPRELWPPLHFGNGTRLTVT.